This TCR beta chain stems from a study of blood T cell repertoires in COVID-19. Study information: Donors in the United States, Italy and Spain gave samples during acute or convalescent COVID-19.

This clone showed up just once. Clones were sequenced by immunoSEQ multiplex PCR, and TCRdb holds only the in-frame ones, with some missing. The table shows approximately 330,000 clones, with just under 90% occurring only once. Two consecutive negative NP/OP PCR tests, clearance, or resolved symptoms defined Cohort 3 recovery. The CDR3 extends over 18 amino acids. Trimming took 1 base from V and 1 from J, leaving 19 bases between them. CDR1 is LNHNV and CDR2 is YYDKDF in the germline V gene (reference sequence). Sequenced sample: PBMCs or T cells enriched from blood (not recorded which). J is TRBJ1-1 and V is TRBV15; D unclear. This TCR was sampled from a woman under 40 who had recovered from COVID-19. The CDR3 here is CATSRALIRLYGNTEAFF. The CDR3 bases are TGTGCCACCAGCAGAGCCCTTATCAGGTTGTATGGGAACACTGAAGCTTTCTTT.